The next 5 T cell receptor beta chains were all read from a single sample in a study of T cells after yellow fever vaccination. One entry per CDR3 protein results from TCRdb running MiXCR on the 5' RACE reads. The sample lists just under 600,000 distinct CDR3 sequences; about 13% were seen once. The specimen was PBMCs, collected on the day of the yellow fever booster vaccination. The receptors were gathered from a man younger than 40 who received the YFV17D yellow fever vaccine.

The chain recombines TRBV7-2 with TRBJ1-1; D is uncertain. Germline V gene data show CDR1 as SGHTA and CDR2 as FQGNSA. The CDR3 runs 14 residues. V lost 1 base, J lost 5 bases, and 11 bases lay in between. Here the CDR3 DNA reads TGTGCCAGCAGCTTAGGATTGGTGAGGACTGAAGCTTTCTTT. Translation: CASSLGLVRTEAFF.

The V gene is TRBV29-1, the J gene TRBJ2-5; possible D gene TRBD2, 6 bases. Germline CDR1 is SQVTM and CDR2 is ANQGSEA. With 8 bases removed from V and 5 bases from J, the gap between germline ends came to 12 bases. The CDR3 runs to 11 residues. The CDR3, as DNA: TGCAGCTCTGAGGCGGGGGAGACCCAGTACTTC. Translated, it gives CSSEAGETQYF.

This clonotype was found a few times. The V gene is TRBV2, the J gene TRBJ1-2; TRBD1 agrees at 10 bases. The CDR3 runs 13 residues. V dropped 7 bases and J dropped 8; count of bases not matched to a gene: 7. The V gene's germline CDR1 is SNHLY and CDR2 FYNNEI. CDR3: CASIWDRGEGYTF. CDR3 nucleotides: TGTGCCAGCATCTGGGACAGGGGTGAAGGCTACACCTTC.

The rearrangement uses TRBV6-5 and TRBJ2-7; D is unclear. Looked up from germline, CDR1 is MNHEY and CDR2 is SVGAGI. The CDR3 has 11 residues. V was shortened by 8 bases and J by 1 base, with 6 bases between the two germline ends. The CDR3 bases are TGTGCCAGCGGCGTATCCTACGAGCAGTACTTC. Its translation: CASGVSYEQYF.

The gene calls are TRBV3-1 and TRBJ1-1; no reliable D call. V was shortened by 0 bases and J by 11 bases, with 13 bases between the two germline ends. The germline CDR1 and CDR2 sequences are LGHDT and YNNKEL (reference sequence). The CDR3 sequence is 13 residues long. The CDR3 DNA sequence: TGTGCCAGCAGCCAAGACGGGGTAACGGGGGCTTTCTTT. Translating gives CASSQDGVTGAFF.